This T cell receptor (beta chain) was sequenced for a study of T cell repertoires in cytomegalovirus infection. On this clonotype itself: The target antigen is unknown.

TCRdb itself ran the reads through MiXCR, one entry per CDR3 protein. The sample contains 310,000 or so distinct CDR3 sequences, under 30% of which appear only once. Per germline, CDR1 MDHEN and CDR2 SYDVKM. The J segment lost 6 bases and the V segment lost 6 bases, leaving 10 bases of the junction unmatched. This CDR3 is 14 amino acids long. Whole-study results and caveats: Adding up the frequency of public TCR beta families identified people who carried CMV plus the relevant HLA. Dominant in the ex vivo response were TCR beta clonotypes restricted by HLA-C and specific for CMV.

Sequencing input: PBMCs. The chain combines TRBV28 with TRBJ2-7, with 8 positions matching TRBD1. The sequence was collected from a human donor in good health (CMV status not recorded). Some clones in this sample may be carry-over from other donors' samples. In nucleotides, the CDR3 is TGTGCCAGCAGGGACCGTGGCAGGGGGCCCGAGCAGTACTTC. Translation: CASRDRGRGPEQYF.